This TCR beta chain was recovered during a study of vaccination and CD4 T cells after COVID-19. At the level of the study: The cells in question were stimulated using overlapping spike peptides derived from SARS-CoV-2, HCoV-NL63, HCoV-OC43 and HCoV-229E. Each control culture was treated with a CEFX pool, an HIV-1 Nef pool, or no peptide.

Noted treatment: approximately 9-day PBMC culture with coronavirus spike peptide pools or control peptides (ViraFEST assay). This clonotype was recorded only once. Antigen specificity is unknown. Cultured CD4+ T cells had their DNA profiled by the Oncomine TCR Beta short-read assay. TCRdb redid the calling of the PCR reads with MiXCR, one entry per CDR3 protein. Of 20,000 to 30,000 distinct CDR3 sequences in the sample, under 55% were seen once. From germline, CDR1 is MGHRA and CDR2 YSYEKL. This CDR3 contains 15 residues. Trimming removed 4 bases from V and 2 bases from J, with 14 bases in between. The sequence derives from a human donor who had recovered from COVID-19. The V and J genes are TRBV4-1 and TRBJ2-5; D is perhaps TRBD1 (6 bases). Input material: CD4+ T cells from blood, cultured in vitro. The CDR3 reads CASSPGQTKQETQYF. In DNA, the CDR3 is TGCGCCAGCAGCCCCGGACAGACTAAACAAGAGACCCAGTACTTC.